The sequence of this TCR beta chain was determined in a study of T cells in Graves' hyperthyroidism and ophthalmopathy. J lost 10 bases, V lost 6 bases, and 3 bases had no gene match. This CDR3 has 12 amino acids. Germline V gene lookup returns CDR1 MNHEY and CDR2 SVGEGT. This clonotype was detected only a few times. The study defined stable Graves' hyperthyroidism as no ophthalmopathy progression within 18 months. RNA transcripts were the template for amplifying TCR beta CDR3 regions. During a first-round RT-PCR of the TCR CDR3, the HTBI primer set was used. One entry per CDR3 protein results from TCRdb running MiXCR on the multiplex PCR reads. The data show fewer than 850,000 distinct CDR3 sequences, roughly 17% seen once.

The chain joins TRBV6-2 or TRBV6-3 to TRBJ2-1; 10 nucleotides agree with TRBD2. This clonotype was obtained from a man aged 45-65 years with Graves' hyperthyroidism. Sequencing was carried out using blood. The CDR3 here is CASRTGLAEQFF. As DNA, the CDR3 is TGTGCCAGCAGGACGGGACTAGCGGAGCAGTTCTTC.